Listed below are T cell receptor beta chains from one sample, sequenced in a study of cytomegalovirus exposure and HLA in healthy donors. Assay used: immunoSEQ multiplex PCR; TCRdb lists only in-frame clones, some missing. The sample carries under 350,000 clones, around 86% recorded once. Sequencing was performed on PBMCs. The receptor source for this set is a woman between 18 and 30 years old in good health and CMV-seronegative. CDR3s include the opening cysteine and the closing phenylalanine or tryptophan. The D gene is left open where the match is weak. Only some rows state a clone size, as once, few, many or a class for expanded clones.

j_gene	abundance	v_gene	d_gene	CDR3nt	CDR3aa
TRBJ2-5	.	TRBV29-1	TRBD2	TGCAGCGTTCGGGGACTAGCGGGGATCGGGGAGACCCAGTACTTC	CSVRGLAGIGETQYF
TRBJ1-5	.	TRBV6-5	.	TGTGCCAGCAGTTACGTGGGGGGTGGCAATCAGCCCCAGCATTTT	CASSYVGGGNQPQHF
TRBJ2-3	few	TRBV4-3	.	TGCGCCAGCAGCCAAGATTGGAGGGGAAGCACAGATACGCAGTATTTT	CASSQDWRGSTDTQYF
TRBJ2-5	.	TRBV4-2	TRBD1	TGTGCCAGCAGCCAAGGACGACAGGGGCGGGAGACCCAGTACTTC	CASSQGRQGRETQYF
TRBJ2-7	.	TRBV5-4	.	TGTGCCAGCAGCTTGGCAGGGATGGGTTCCTACGAGCAGTACTTC	CASSLAGMGSYEQYF
TRBJ2-3	.	TRBV19	.	TGTGCCAGTAGTATAGGGTTAGGGCCGGGGGGCACAGATACGCAGTATTTT	CASSIGLGPGGTDTQYF
TRBJ1-2	few	TRBV4-3	TRBD1	TGCGCCAGCAGCCCGGGACAGGGATACTATGGCTACACCTTC	CASSPGQGYYGYTF
TRBJ2-2	.	TRBV28	TRBD1	TGTGCCAGCAGTTTCCTCGACAGGGCAAAGAACACCGGGGAGCTGTTTTTT	CASSFLDRAKNTGELFF
TRBJ2-1	.	TRBV28	.	TGTGCCAGCAGTATCCCCAGGGGAGGGTTCGACAATGAGCAGTTCTTC	CASSIPRGGFDNEQFF
TRBJ2-3	.	TRBV7-9	.	TGTGCCAGCAGCTCCCTCCGAGACACAGATACGCAGTATTTT	CASSSLRDTDTQYF
TRBJ2-6	.	TRBV7-8	.	TGTGCCAGCAGCCTGACAGGAAACTCTGGGGCCAACGTCCTGACTTTC	CASSLTGNSGANVLTF
TRBJ2-7	.	TRBV19	TRBD1	TGTGCCAGTAGGGGGAAGGGACAGAGTCTTATCTCCTACGAGCAGTACTTC	CASRGKGQSLISYEQYF
TRBJ1-5	.	TRBV6-5	.	TGTGCCAGCAGATCCGGGACAACGAGCAATCAGCCCCAGCATTTT	CASRSGTTSNQPQHF
TRBJ2-1	.	TRBV27	.	TGTGCCAGCAGACGCGGAGACGGGAGTAACTACAATGAGCAGTTCTTC	CASRRGDGSNYNEQFF
TRBJ1-4	.	TRBV29-1	.	TGCAGCGTCACTAGGAATGAAAAACTGTTTTTT	CSVTRNEKLFF